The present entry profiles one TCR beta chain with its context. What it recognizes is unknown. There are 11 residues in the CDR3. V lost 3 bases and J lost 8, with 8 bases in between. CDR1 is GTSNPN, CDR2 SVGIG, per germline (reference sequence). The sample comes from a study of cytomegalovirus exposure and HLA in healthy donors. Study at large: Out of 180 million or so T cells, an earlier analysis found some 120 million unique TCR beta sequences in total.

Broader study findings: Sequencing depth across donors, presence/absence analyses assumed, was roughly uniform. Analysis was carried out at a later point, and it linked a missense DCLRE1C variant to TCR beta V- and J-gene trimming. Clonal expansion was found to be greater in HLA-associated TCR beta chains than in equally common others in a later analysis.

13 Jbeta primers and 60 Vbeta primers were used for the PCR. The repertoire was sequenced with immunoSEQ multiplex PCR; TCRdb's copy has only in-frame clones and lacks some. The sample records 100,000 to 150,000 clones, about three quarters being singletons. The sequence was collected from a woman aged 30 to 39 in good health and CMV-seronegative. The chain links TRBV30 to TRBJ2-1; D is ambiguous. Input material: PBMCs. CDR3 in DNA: TGTGCCTGGAGATCAGGTGATGAGCAGTTCTTC. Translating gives CAWRSGDEQFF. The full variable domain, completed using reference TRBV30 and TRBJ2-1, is SQTIHQWPATLVQPVGSPLSLECTVEGTSNPNLYWYRQAAGRGLQLLFYSVGIGQISSEVPQNLSASRPQDRQFILSSKKLLLSDSGFYLCAWRSGDEQFFGPGTRLTVL.